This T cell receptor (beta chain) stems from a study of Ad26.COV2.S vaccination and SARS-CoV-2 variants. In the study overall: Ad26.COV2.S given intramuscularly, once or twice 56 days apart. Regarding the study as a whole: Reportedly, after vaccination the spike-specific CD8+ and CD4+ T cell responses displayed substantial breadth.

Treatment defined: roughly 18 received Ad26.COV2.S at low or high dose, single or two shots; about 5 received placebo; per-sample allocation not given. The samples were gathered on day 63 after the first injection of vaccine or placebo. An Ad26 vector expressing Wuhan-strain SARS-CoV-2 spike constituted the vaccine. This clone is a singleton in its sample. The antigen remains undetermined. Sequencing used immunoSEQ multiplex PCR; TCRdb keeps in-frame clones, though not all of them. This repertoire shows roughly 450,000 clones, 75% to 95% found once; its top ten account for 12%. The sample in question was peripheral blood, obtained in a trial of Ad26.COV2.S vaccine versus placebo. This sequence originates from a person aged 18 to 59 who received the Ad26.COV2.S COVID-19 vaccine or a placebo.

The CDR3: CASSLWWTAFYNEQFF. The CDR3 DNA reads TGTGCCAGCAGCTTGTGGTGGACAGCCTTCTACAATGAGCAGTTCTTC. J is TRBJ2-1 and V is TRBV5-6; a weak D match, TRBD1 (6 bases). The CDR3 runs to 16 residues. V was pared by 1 base and J by 3 bases, with 14 bases between. The germline V gene encodes CDR1 SGHDT and CDR2 YYEEEE. Based on the CDR3 plus reference TRBV5-6 and TRBJ2-1, the full variable domain is DAGVTQSPTHLIKTRGQQVTLRCSPKSGHDTVSWYQQALGQGPQFIFQYYEEEERQRGNFPDRFSGHQFPNYSSELNVNALLLGDSALYLCASSLWWTAFYNEQFFGPGTRLTVL.